The present T cell receptor (beta chain) was sequenced within a study of T cells after yellow fever vaccination. Study-level background: Some fractions had low cell numbers, and these were prepared with SMART-Seq v4 Ultra Low Input. Points from the study as a whole: The study re-detected most primary-vaccination clones after the booster (about 95% CD4, roughly 91% CD8).

UMIs were added to TCR cDNA along with a universal primer site when it was made by 5'RACE template switching. Each CDR3 protein is one row after TCRdb ran MiXCR on the 5' RACE reads. This table holds hundreds of thousands of distinct CDR3 sequences, 3% to 4.5% found once. Concerning this clonotype itself: Its target is unknown.

V lost 3 bases and J lost 4; bases outside the gene matches: 5. Germline CDR1 and CDR2: LGHNA and YNFKEQ. This CDR3 region has 16 residues. The chain is built from TRBV4-2 and TRBJ2-3; TRBD2 matches at 12 bases. This clonotype was sampled from a man aged 18 to 29 who received the YFV17D yellow fever vaccine. The material sequenced was PBMCs, taken on the day of the yellow fever booster vaccination. The CDR3 bases are TGTGCCAGCAGCCACGAGACTAGCGGGGGAGCAGATACGCAGTATTTT. It translates to CASSHETSGGADTQYF.